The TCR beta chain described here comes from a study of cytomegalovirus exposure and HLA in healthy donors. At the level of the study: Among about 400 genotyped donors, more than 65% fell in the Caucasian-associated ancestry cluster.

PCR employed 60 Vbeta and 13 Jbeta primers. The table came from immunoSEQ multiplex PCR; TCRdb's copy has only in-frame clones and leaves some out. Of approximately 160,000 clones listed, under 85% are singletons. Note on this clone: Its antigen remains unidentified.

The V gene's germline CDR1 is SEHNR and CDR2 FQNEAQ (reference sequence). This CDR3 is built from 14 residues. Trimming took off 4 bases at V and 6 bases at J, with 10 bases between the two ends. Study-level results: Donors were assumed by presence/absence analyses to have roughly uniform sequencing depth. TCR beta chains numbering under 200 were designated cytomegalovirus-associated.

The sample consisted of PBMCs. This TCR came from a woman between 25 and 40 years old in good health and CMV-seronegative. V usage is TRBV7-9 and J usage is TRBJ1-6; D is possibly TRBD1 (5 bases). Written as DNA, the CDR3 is TGTGCCAGCAGCTGGGACTATATTAATTCACCCCTCCACTTT. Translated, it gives CASSWDYINSPLHF.